The sequence of this T cell receptor (beta chain) was determined in a study of T-cell reconstitution after alpha-beta-depleted transplantation in children. Construction of the TCRbeta library involved unique molecular identifiers. From the PCR reads, TCRdb called clonotypes with MiXCR, one entry per CDR3 protein. The sample records roughly 90,000 distinct CDR3 sequences, 9% to 15% being singletons. Trimming at V came to 4 bases and at J to 1 base, leaving 7 bases not matched to a gene. Germline V CDR1 and CDR2: SGHRS, YFSETQ. CDR3 size: 17 residues. There are many counts of this clonotype. Sequenced here: PBMCs from the stem cell graft donor, sampled from the stem cell graft. This sequence was found in a human donor who donated a stem cell graft to a child with inherited bone marrow failure. V is TRBV5-1 and J is TRBJ2-5, with 13 nucleotides matching TRBD2. The DNA of the CDR3 is TGCGCCAGCAGCACGGGACTAGCGGGGAGCAGCCAAGAGACCCAGTACTTC. Translated, it gives CASSTGLAGSSQETQYF.